The 16 T cell receptor beta chains in this list originate from one sample, sequenced in a study of OX40 agonist ivuxolimab in advanced cancers. Some clones are missing from TCRdb's copy, which holds only in-frame ones; the method was immunoSEQ multiplex PCR. The table shows roughly 120,000 clones, with around 90% occurring only once. The material was CD4+ or CD8+ T cells sorted from blood, obtained in a trial of the OX40 agonist ivuxolimab. Every receptor here comes from an adult with an advanced solid tumor such as melanoma, head and neck, liver or kidney cancer.

The chain couples TRBV6-1 to TRBJ1-5; D is possibly TRBD1 (6 bases). The germline V gene encodes CDR1 MNHNS and CDR2 SASEGT. CDR3 length: 14 amino acids. V gave up 3 bases and J gave up 2 bases, with 8 bases separating them. CDR3 in DNA: TGTGCCAGCAGTGACCGACAGGGCAATCAGCCCCAGCATTTT. Its protein is CASSDRQGNQPQHF.

The chain carries TRBV30 and TRBJ2-5, with D hard to call. The CDR3 totals 14 residues. Germline V gene lookup returns CDR1 GTSNPN and CDR2 SVGIG (reference sequence). V dropped 4 bases and J dropped 5 bases, with 17 bases sitting between them. The CDR3 protein is CAWTPQIPLETQYF. CDR3 nucleotide sequence: TGTGCCTGGACCCCCCAGATCCCATTGGAGACCCAGTACTTC.

The V gene is TRBV9, the J gene TRBJ2-3; TRBD2 matches 12 bases. Germline values: CDR1 SGDLS, CDR2 YYNGEE. J gave up 6 bases and V 4 bases, and 6 bases lay outside the gene matches. The CDR3 spans 15 residues. CDR3 DNA sequence: TGTGCCAGCAGCCCCGGGACTAGCGGGCAGGATACGCAGTATTTT. Its translation: CASSPGTSGQDTQYF.

This chain connects TRBV5-1 to TRBJ1-5; no clear D gene. V lost 4 bases and J 3 bases, leaving 8 bases between the germline ends. The CDR3 runs to 13 residues. Germline lookup yields CDR1 SGHRS and CDR2 YFSETQ. CDR3 loop: CASSLGDNQPQHF. The CDR3 DNA follows: TGCGCCAGCAGCCTTGGGGACAATCAGCCCCAGCATTTT. The full variable domain, with the rest looked up from reference TRBV5-1 and TRBJ1-5, is KAGVTQTPRYLIKTRGQQVTLSCSPISGHRSVSWYQQTPGQGLQFLFEYFSETQRNKGNFPGRFSGRQFSNSRSEMNVSTLELGDSALYLCASSLGDNQPQHFGDGTRLSIL.

This sequence joins TRBV19 and TRBJ2-5; D gene unclear. There are 12 residues in the CDR3. The V and J ends lost 7 bases and 2 bases respectively, with 8 bases between them. Germline CDR1 is LNHDA and CDR2 is SQIVND (reference sequence). CDR3 nucleotides: TGTGCCAGTAAGGACGGACAAGAGACCCAGTACTTC. Protein sequence: CASKDGQETQYF.

The rearrangement links TRBV27 to TRBJ1-4; tentative D call: TRBD1 (6 bases). CDR1 and CDR2 (germline): MNHEY, SMNVEV (reference sequence). V was pared by 2 bases and J by 5 bases, with 12 bases between. This CDR3 has 15 residues. The CDR3: CASSLVGGQNEKLFF. The CDR3 DNA follows: TGTGCCAGCAGTTTAGTCGGGGGGCAGAATGAAAAACTGTTTTTT. The full variable domain, rest sourced from reference TRBV27 and TRBJ1-4, is EAQVTQNPRYLITVTGKKLTVTCSQNMNHEYMSWYRQDPGLGLRQIYYSMNVEVTDKGDVPEGYKVSRKEKRNFPLILESPSPNQTSLYFCASSLVGGQNEKLFFGSGTQLSVL.

The chain carries TRBV18 and TRBJ1-4; D is uncertain. In germline, CDR1 is KGHSH, CDR2 LQKENI. The CDR3 totals 14 residues. V was cut by 3 bases and J by 8 bases, with 13 bases left in between. CDR3 in amino acids: CASSPVQPGEKLFF. The CDR3 nucleotides read TGTGCCAGCTCACCTGTACAGCCTGGGGAAAAACTGTTTTTT.

This clone was seen once. This chain uses TRBV7-2 with TRBJ2-2; the match to TRBD1 covers 8 bases. Germline V gives CDR1 SGHTA, CDR2 FQGNSA. This CDR3 has 15 residues. After removal of 4 bases from V and 8 bases from J, the junction contained 9 bases not matched to a gene. The CDR3 here is CASSSGQGIWGELFF. The CDR3 nucleotides read TGTGCCAGCAGCTCCGGACAGGGAATCTGGGGGGAGCTGTTTTTT.

The V and J genes are TRBV4-3 and TRBJ1-1, with TRBD1 as a possible D gene (5 bases). Trimming pared 0 bases from V and 1 base from J, leaving 12 bases between. CDR1 is LGHNA and CDR2 is YSLEER in the germline V gene. The CDR3 totals 16 residues. CDR3 amino acids: CASSQEKGTSNTEAFF. For the CDR3, the DNA is TGCGCCAGCAGCCAAGAGAAGGGGACCTCGAACACTGAAGCTTTCTTT.

This chain links TRBV18 with TRBJ2-7, with a possible D match to TRBD1 (6 bases). CDR1 is KGHSH and CDR2 is LQKENI in the germline V gene. V was cut by 1 base and J by 5 bases, with 6 bases left in between. CDR3 length: 12 residues. CDR3 amino acids: CASSPRQDEQYF. For the CDR3, the DNA is TGTGCCAGCTCACCACGACAGGACGAGCAGTACTTC.

This rearrangement joins TRBV7-3 to TRBJ2-1; the D gene is possibly TRBD2 (5 bases). The CDR3 totals 14 residues. CDR1 and CDR2 from the germline V gene are SGHTA and FQGTGA. V lost 1 base and J lost 6, with 10 bases in between. The CDR3 here is CASSLRSEGNEQFF. CDR3 coding DNA: TGTGCCAGCAGCTTAAGGTCCGAGGGCAATGAGCAGTTCTTC. The full variable domain, completed using reference TRBV7-3 and TRBJ2-1, is GAGVSQTPSNKVTEKGKYVELRCDPISGHTALYWYRQSLGQGPEFLIYFQGTGAADDSGLPNDRFFAVRPEGSVSTLKIQRTERGDSAVYLCASSLRSEGNEQFFGPGTRLTVL.

The chain is built from TRBV7-8 and TRBJ1-2, with D perhaps TRBD1 (5 bases). Deletions cut 0 bases from V and 4 bases from J, with 12 bases between. Per germline, CDR1 SGHVS and CDR2 FQNEAQ. The CDR3 runs 15 residues. This CDR3 is CASSLATGAGYGYTF. The CDR3 coding sequence is TGTGCCAGCAGCTTAGCGACCGGGGCTGGCTATGGCTACACCTTC.

The V gene is TRBV9, the J gene TRBJ2-1, with D tentatively TRBD1 or TRBD2 (6 bases each). The CDR3 totals 16 residues. Germline V gives CDR1 SGDLS, CDR2 YYNGEE. V shed 0 bases and J shed 0 bases, with 10 bases lying between them. CDR3 in amino acids: CASSVEGGISYNEQFF. The CDR3, as DNA: TGTGCCAGCAGCGTAGAGGGGGGTATCTCCTACAATGAGCAGTTCTTC.

Only one count was recorded for this clone. V is TRBV6-5 and J is TRBJ2-7, with TRBD1 matching 8 bases. Germline loops: CDR1 MNHEY, CDR2 SVGAGI. CDR3 length equals 15 residues. J gave up 1 base and V 0 bases, and 2 bases lay outside the gene matches. The CDR3 reads CASSYSGTGSYEQYF. The CDR3 region has the DNA TGTGCCAGCAGTTACTCCGGGACAGGTTCCTACGAGCAGTACTTC.

This chain links TRBV27 with TRBJ2-1, with 12 bases that match TRBD2. CDR3 length: 15 amino acids. From germline, CDR1 is MNHEY and CDR2 SMNVEV (reference sequence). With 5 bases clipped from V and 6 bases from J, the junction kept 5 bases outside the gene matches. CDR3 DNA sequence: TGTGCCAGCAGTCAGACTAGCGGGGGCACCAATGAGCAGTTCTTC. Translation gives CASSQTSGGTNEQFF.

DNA of the CDR3: TGTGCCAGCAGTTATGTAGGACAGGGCGGAAACACCATATATTTT. It specifies CASSYVGQGGNTIYF. The chain couples TRBV6-6 to TRBJ1-3, with 8 bases identical to TRBD1. J was trimmed by 4 bases and V by 3 bases; bases with no gene match: 5. CDR1 and CDR2 from the germline V gene are MNHNY and SVGAGI (reference sequence). The CDR3 is 15 amino acids.